This T cell receptor (beta chain) was identified in a study of blood T cell repertoires in COVID-19. Assay: immunoSEQ multiplex PCR; the TCRdb copy retains only in-frame clones and omits some. Among 75,000 to 100,000 clones listed, 81% were seen once. V was pared by 2 bases and J by 1 base, with 14 bases between. Looked up from germline, CDR1 is GTSNPN and CDR2 is SVGIG (reference sequence). CDR3 length: 16 residues. The genes are TRBV30 and TRBJ1-4, with D unresolved. The sample consisted of peripheral blood. The TCR was taken from a man in his sixties with acute or convalescent COVID-19. CDR3 residues: CAWSSQVLGTNEKLFF. In DNA form, the CDR3 reads TGTGCCTGGAGTAGTCAGGTCCTCGGAACTAATGAAAAACTGTTTTTT.